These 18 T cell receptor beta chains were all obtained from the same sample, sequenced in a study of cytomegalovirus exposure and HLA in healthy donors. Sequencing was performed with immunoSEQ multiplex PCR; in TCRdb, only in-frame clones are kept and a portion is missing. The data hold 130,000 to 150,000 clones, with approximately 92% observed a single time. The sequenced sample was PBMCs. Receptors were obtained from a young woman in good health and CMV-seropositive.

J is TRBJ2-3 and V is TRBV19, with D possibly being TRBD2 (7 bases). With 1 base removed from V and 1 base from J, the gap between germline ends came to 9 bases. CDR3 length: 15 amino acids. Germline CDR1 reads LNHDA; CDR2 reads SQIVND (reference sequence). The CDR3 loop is CASSIGGGGTDTQYF. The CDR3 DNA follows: TGTGCCAGTAGTATAGGAGGGGGGGGCACAGATACGCAGTATTTT.

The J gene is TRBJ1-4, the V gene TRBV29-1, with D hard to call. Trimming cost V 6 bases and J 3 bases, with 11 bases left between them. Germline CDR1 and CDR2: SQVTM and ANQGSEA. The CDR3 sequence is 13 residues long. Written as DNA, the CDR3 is TGCAGCGTCCGCCCCGGGGCTAATGAAAAACTGTTTTTT. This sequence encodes CSVRPGANEKLFF. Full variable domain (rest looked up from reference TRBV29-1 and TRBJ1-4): SAVISQKPSRDICQRGTSLTIQCQVDSQVTMMFWYRQQPGQSLTLIATANQGSEATYESGFVIDKFPISRPNLTFSTLTVSNMSPEDSSIYLCSVRPGANEKLFFGSGTQLSVL.

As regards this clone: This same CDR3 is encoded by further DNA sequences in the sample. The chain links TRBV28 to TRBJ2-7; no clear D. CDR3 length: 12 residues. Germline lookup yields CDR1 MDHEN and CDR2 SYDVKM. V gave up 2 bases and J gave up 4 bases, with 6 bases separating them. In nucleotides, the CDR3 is TGTGCCAGCAGTTTACTTTCGTACGAGCAGTACTTC. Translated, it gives CASSLLSYEQYF. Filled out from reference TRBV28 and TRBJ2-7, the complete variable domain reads DVKVTQSSRYLVKRTGEKVFLECVQDMDHENMFWYRQDPGLGLRLIYFSYDVKMKEKGDIPEGYSVSREKKERFSLILESASTNQTSMYLCASSLLSYEQYFGPGTRLTVT.

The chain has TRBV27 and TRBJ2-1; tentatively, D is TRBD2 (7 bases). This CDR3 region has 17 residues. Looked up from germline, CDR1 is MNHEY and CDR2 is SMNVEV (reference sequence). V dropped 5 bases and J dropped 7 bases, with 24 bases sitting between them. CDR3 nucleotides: TGTGCCAGCAGTCTTTGGGGGGGGCCCAAGGGATCGAATGAGCAGTTCTTC. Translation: CASSLWGGPKGSNEQFF.

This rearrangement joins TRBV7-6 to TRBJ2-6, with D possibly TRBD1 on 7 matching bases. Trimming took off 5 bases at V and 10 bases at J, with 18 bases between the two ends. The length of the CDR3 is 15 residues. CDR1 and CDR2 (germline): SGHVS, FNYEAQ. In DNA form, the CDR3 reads TGTGCCAGCAGCCCCCCTGGAGGGGGCGCAAACGTCCTGACTTTC. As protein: CASSPPGGGANVLTF.

CDR3 loop: CASSPPGQSSYEQYF. CDR3 nucleotide sequence: TGTGCCAGCAGCCCTCCGGGACAGAGCTCCTACGAGCAGTACTTC. This sequence joins TRBV5-6 and TRBJ2-7; 7 nucleotides match TRBD1. This CDR3 is built from 15 residues. The ends lost 4 bases at V and 0 bases at J; junction bases unmatched: 7. Germline values: CDR1 SGHDT, CDR2 YYEEEE.

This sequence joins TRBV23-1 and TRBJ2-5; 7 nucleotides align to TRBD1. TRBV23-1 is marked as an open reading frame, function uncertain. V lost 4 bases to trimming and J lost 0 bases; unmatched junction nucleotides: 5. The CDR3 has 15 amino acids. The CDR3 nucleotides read TGCGCCAGCAGTCGAAAAGGACAGGACCAAGAGACCCAGTACTTC. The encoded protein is CASSRKGQDQETQYF.

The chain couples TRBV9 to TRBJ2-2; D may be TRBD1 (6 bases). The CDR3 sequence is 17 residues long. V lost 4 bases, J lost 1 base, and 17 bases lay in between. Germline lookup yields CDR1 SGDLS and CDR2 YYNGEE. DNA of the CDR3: TGTGCCAGCAGCCCTCACCTAACAGGGCTGAACACCGGGGAGCTGTTTTTT. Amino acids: CASSPHLTGLNTGELFF. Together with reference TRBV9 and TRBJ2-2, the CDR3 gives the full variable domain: DSGVTQTPKHLITATGQRVTLRCSPRSGDLSVYWYQQSLDQGLQFLIQYYNGEERAKGNILERFSAQQFPDLHSELNLSSLELGDSALYFCASSPHLTGLNTGELFFGEGSRLTVL.

CDR3 region: CSVDSGEGFSGNTIYF. In DNA form, the CDR3 reads TGCAGCGTGGACAGTGGGGAGGGCTTCTCTGGAAACACCATATATTTT. This chain joins TRBV29-1 and TRBJ1-3; D may be TRBD1 (6 bases). This CDR3 region has 16 residues. Looked up from germline, CDR1 is SQVTM and CDR2 is ANQGSEA. Between the trimmed V and J ends, which lost 6 bases and 0 bases, there was a span of 18 bases.

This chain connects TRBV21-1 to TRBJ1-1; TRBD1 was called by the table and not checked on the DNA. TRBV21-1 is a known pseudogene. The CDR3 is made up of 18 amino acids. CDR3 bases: TGTGCCAGCAGCTCACGGACAGGGAGGAGTGACATGAACACTGAAGCTTTCTTT. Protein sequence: CASSSRTGRSDMNTEAFF.

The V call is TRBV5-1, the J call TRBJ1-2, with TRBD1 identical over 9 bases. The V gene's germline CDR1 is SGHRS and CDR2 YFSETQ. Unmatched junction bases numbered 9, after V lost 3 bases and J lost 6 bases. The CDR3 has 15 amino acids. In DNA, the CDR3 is TGCGCCAGCAGCTCAGCCGGGACAGGGATAAATGGCTACACCTTC. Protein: CASSSAGTGINGYTF.

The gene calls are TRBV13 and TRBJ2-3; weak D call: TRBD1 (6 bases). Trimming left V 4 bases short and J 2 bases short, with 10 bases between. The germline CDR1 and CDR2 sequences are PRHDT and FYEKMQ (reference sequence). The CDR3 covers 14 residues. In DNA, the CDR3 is TGTGCCAGCAGCTGGGGGACATCCACAGATACGCAGTATTTT. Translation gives CASSWGTSTDTQYF.

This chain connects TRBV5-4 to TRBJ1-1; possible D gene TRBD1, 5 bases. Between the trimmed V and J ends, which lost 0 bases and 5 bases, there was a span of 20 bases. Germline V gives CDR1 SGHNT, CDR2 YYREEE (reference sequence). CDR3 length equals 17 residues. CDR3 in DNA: TGTGCCAGCAGCTTGGAACCTCTAGGGGAGGGAGATACTGAAGCTTTCTTT. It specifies CASSLEPLGEGDTEAFF.

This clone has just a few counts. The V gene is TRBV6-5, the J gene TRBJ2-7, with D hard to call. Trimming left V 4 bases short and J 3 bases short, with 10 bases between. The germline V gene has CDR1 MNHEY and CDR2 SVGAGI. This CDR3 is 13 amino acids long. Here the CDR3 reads CASSSSLVYEQYF. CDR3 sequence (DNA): TGTGCCAGCAGTTCGTCCCTCGTCTACGAGCAGTACTTC.

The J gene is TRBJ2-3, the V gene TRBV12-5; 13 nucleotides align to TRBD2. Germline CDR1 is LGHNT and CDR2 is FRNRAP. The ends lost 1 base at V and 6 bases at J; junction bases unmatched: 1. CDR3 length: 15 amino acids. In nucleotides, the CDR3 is TGTGCTAGTGGTTTGGGGACTAGCGGGGGCGATACGCAGTATTTT. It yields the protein CASGLGTSGGDTQYF.

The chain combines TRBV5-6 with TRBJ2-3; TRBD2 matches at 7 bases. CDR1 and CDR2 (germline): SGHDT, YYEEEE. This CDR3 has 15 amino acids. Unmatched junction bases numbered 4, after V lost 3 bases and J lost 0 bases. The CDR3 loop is CASSSGGGSTDTQYF. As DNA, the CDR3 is TGTGCCAGCAGCTCGGGAGGTGGGAGCACAGATACGCAGTATTTT.

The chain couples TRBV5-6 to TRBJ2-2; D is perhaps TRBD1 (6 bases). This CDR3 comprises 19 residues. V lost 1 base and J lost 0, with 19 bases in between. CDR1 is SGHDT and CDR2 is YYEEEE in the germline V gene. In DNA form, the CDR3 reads TGTGCCAGCAGCTTGTTCGGGACACCGTTCGACGCGAACACCGGGGAGCTGTTTTTT. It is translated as CASSLFGTPFDANTGELFF.

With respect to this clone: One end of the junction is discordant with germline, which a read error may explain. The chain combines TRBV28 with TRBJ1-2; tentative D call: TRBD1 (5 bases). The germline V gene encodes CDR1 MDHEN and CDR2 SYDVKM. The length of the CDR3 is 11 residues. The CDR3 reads CASKGVANPLF. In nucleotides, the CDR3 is TGTGCCAGCAAAGGGGTTGCCAACCCCCTTTTC.